This T cell receptor beta chain is from a study of PD-L1 blockade in urothelial cancer. As for the study in general: Bladder-origin urothelial cancer in males covered most of the roughly 29 patients.

The time point here: peripheral blood 6 weeks after treatment start. V was pared by 2 bases and J by 1 base, with 11 bases between. The CDR3 is 15 residues long. Germline-derived CDR1 and CDR2 are SGHRS and YFSETQ. TCRdb keeps only in-frame clones here, not all; method: immunoSEQ multiplex PCR. This table holds over 100,000 clones, around 93% found once. This specimen was PBMCs, taken around atezolizumab (anti-PD-L1) treatment. V gene TRBV5-1 combines with J gene TRBJ2-3; D is perhaps TRBD1 (5 bases). This TCR was sampled from a man aged 55 to 70 with urothelial cancer. CDR3 DNA sequence: TGCGCCAGCAGCTTTAGTCTACAGGGCACAGATACGCAGTATTTT. The encoded protein is CASSFSLQGTDTQYF.